This T cell receptor beta chain stems from a study of CD8 T cells in ankylosing spondylitis (dated by TCRdb to about 2017). At the level of the whole study: The study set out to find disease-linked TCR variants by profiling T cell receptor beta repertoires in ankylosing spondylitis patients and healthy donors. The full study cohort was made up of about 24 ankylosing spondylitis patients and fewer than 120 healthy donors. Peripheral blood was sampled, and synovial fluid was additionally collected from ankylosing spondylitis patients. Points the paper makes about the study in general: The disease-linked clones had a CD8+ phenotype and were found at relatively low frequencies in peripheral blood. Some motif variants were previously reported in synovial fluid and blood of reactive arthritis patients, suggesting common disease-initiation mechanisms. The disease-linked clones were reported as significantly enriched in matched synovial fluid samples from ankylosing spondylitis patients. Blood from ankylosing spondylitis patients appeared to be characterized by a TCR beta motif made up of under ten highly homologous amino acid variants.

This clonotype has at least ten counts. Its antigen is still unknown. There are no base qualities to consult, and no much larger clone falls within one base. Trimming takes 6 bases off V and 4 bases off J; junction bases not matched to a gene: 9. Including cysteine and phenylalanine, the CDR3 has 15 amino acids. The DNA shown is the 45-base CDR3, in frame from base 1. The germline V gene gives CDR1 as MNHNS and CDR2 as SASEGT. The data were produced on an Illumina HiSeq 2500. Quantitative 5'-RACE with molecular barcodes was used to prepare TCR beta libraries. Per the original workflow: A new computational method based on a probabilistic model of VDJ rearrangement was used to identify disease-linked TCR variants. Through fastp at Q25 and MiXCR, TCRdb rebuilt clones from the public reads, retaining in-frame beta chains. Under each unique CDR3 protein, matching rows form one entry showing the most common genes and DNA. These V and J calls rely on TCRdb rather than the paper's analysis. This sample is represented by more than 150,000 distinct CDR3 sequences; 9.5% to 15% of them were singletons. The ten largest account for more than 15% of the sample.

The source is a male donor with ankylosing spondylitis or in good health (not recorded which). The receptor chain draws on TRBV6-1 and TRBJ2-3, and 8 bases in between align with TRBD2. The sample taken for sequencing was blood, either unsorted or a sorted T cell fraction (not recorded which). The DNA sequence is given as TGTGCCAGCAGACAAACTAGCGGTAGTGCAGATACGCAGTATTTT. Translated, it reads CASRQTSGSADTQYF.